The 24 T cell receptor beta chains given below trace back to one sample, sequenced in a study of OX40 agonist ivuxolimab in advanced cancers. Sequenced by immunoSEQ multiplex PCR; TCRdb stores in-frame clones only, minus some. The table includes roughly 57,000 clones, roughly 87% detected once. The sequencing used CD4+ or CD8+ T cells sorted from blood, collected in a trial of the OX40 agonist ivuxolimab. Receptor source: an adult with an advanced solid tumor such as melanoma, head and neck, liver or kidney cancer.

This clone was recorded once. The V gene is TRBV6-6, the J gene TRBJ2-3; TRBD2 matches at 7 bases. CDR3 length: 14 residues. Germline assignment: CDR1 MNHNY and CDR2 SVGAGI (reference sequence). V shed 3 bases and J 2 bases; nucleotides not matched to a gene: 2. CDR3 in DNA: TGTGCCAGCAGTTATAGGGACTACACAGATACGCAGTATTTT. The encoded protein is CASSYRDYTDTQYF.

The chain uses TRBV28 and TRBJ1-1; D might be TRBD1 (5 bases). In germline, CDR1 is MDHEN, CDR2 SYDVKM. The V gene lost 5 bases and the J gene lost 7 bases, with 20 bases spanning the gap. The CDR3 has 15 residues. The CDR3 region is CASSPWNTRVVEAFF. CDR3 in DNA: TGTGCCAGCAGTCCGTGGAATACCAGGGTTGTTGAAGCTTTCTTT.

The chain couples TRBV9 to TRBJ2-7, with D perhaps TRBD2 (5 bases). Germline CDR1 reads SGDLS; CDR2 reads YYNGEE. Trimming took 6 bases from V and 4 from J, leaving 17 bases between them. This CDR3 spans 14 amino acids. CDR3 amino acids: CASNPDGGAYEQYF. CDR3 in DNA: TGTGCCAGCAACCCGGACGGAGGAGCATACGAGCAGTACTTC.

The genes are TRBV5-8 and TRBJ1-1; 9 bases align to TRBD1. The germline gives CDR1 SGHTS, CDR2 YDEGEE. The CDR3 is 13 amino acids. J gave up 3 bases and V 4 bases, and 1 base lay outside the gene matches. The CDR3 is CASSRTGDTEAFF. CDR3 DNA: TGTGCCAGCAGCCGGACAGGGGACACTGAAGCTTTCTTT.

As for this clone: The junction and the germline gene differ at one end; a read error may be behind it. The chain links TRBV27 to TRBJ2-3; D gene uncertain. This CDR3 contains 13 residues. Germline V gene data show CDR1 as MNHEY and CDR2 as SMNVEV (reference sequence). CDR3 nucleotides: TGTGCCAGCAGTCTATCCGCCACAGATACGCAGTATTTT. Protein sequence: CASSLSATDTQYF.

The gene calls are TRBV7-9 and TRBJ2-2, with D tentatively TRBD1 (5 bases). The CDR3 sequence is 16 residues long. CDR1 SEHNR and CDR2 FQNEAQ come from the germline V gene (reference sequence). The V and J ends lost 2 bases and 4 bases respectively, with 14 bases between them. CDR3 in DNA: TGTGCCAGCAGCTTACTTGCAGGGATCAGCACCGGGGAGCTGTTTTTT. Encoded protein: CASSLLAGISTGELFF.

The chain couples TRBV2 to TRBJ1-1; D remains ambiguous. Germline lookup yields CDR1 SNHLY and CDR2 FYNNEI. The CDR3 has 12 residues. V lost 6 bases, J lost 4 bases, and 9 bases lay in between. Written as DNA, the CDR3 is TGTGCCAGCAGGGGAATTATCACTGAAGCTTTCTTT. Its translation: CASRGIITEAFF.

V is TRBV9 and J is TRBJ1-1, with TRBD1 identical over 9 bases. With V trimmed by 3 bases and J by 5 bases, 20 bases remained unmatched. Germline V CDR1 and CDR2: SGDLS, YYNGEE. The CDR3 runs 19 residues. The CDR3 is CASSAVVMGRDRARTEAFF. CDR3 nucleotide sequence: TGTGCCAGCAGCGCCGTAGTGATGGGGCGGGACAGGGCGAGGACTGAAGCTTTCTTT.

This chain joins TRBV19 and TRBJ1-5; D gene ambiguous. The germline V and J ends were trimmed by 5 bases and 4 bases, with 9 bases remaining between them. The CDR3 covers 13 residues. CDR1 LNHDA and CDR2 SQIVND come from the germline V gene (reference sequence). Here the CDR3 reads CASSPRRNQPQHF. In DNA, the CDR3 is TGTGCCAGTAGTCCCCGGAGGAATCAGCCCCAGCATTTT.

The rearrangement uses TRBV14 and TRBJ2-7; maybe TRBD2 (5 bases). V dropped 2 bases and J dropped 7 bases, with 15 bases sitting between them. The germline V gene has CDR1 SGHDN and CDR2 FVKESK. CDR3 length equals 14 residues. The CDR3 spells CASSQIPARGEQYF. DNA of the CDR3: TGTGCCAGCAGCCAAATTCCGGCGCGAGGGGAGCAGTACTTC.

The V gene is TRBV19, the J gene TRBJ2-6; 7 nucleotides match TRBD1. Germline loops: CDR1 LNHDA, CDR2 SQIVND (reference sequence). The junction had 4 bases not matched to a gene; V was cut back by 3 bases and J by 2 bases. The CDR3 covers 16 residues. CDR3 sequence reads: CASSIKGAAGANVLTF. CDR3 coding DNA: TGTGCCAGTAGTATTAAGGGGGCGGCTGGGGCCAACGTCCTGACTTTC.

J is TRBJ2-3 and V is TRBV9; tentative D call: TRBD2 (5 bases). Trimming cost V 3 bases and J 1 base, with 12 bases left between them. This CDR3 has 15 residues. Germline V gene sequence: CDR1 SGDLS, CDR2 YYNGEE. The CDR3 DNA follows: TGTGCCAGCAGCGCCGGACTTAGGGGCACAGATACGCAGTATTTT. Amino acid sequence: CASSAGLRGTDTQYF. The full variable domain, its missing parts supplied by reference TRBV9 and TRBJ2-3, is DSGVTQTPKHLITATGQRVTLRCSPRSGDLSVYWYQQSLDQGLQFLIQYYNGEERAKGNILERFSAQQFPDLHSELNLSSLELGDSALYFCASSAGLRGTDTQYFGPGTRLTVL.

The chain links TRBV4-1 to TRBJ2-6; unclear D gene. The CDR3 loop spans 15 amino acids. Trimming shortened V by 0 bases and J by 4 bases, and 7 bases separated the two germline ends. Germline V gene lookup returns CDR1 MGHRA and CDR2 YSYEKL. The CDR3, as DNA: TGCGCCAGCAGCCAAGATATGAGGGGGGCCAACGTCCTGACTTTC. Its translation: CASSQDMRGANVLTF.

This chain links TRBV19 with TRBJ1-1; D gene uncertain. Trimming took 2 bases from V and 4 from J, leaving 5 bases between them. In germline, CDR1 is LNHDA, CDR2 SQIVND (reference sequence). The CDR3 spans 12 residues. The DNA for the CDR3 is TGTGCCAGTAGTATAAGGGCCACTGAAGCTTTCTTT. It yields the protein CASSIRATEAFF.

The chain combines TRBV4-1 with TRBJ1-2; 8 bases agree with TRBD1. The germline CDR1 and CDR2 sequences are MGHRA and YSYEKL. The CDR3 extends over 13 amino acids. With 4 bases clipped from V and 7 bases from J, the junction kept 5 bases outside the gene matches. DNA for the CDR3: TGCGCCAGCAGCCTTGGACAGGGCTTTGGCTACACCTTC. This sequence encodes CASSLGQGFGYTF.

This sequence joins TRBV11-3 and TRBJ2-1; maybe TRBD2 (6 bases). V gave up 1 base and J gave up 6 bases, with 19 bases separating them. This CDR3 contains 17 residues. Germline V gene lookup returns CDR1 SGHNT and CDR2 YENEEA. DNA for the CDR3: TGTGCCAGCAGCTTAGGGTATACCGGGAGAGGAAGCAATGAGCAGTTCTTC. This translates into CASSLGYTGRGSNEQFF.

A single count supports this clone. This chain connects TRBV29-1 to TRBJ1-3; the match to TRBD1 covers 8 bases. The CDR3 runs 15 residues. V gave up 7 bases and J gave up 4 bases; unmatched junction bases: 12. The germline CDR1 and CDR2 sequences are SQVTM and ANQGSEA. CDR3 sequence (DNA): TGCAGCGCCCAAGACAGGGGCCGCCGAGGAAACACCATATATTTT. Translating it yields CSAQDRGRRGNTIYF.

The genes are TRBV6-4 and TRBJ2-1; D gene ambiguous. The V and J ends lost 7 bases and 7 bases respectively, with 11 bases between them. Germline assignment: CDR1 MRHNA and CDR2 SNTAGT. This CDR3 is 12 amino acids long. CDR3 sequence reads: CASIYWGNEQFF. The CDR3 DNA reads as TGTGCCAGCATTTACTGGGGTAATGAGCAGTTCTTC.

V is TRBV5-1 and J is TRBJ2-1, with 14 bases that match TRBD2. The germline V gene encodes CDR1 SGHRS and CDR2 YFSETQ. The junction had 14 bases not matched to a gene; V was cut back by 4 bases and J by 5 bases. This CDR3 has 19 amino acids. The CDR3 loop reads CASSGPGLAGAGGNNEQFF. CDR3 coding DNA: TGCGCCAGCAGCGGCCCGGGACTAGCGGGAGCGGGAGGTAACAATGAGCAGTTCTTC.

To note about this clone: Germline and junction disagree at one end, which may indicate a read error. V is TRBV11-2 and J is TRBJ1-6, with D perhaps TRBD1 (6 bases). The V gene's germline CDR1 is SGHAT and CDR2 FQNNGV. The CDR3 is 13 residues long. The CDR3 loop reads CASSLVADRIQLF. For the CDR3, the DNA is TGTGCCAGCAGCTTAGTAGCAGACAGGATTCAACTATTT.

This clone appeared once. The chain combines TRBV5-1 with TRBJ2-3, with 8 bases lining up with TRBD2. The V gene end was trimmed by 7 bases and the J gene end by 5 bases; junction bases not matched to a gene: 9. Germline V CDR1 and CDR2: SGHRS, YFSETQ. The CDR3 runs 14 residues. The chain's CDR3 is CASGTSPPQDTQYF. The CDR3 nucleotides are TGCGCCAGCGGGACTAGTCCGCCCCAAGATACGCAGTATTTT.

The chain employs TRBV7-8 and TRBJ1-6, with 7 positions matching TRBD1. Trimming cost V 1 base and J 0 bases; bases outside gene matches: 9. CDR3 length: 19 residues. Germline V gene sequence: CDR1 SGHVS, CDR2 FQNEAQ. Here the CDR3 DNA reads TGTGCCAGCAGCTTAGTTCCTGGGGACAGCAGCTCCTATAATTCACCCCTCCACTTT. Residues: CASSLVPGDSSSYNSPLHF.

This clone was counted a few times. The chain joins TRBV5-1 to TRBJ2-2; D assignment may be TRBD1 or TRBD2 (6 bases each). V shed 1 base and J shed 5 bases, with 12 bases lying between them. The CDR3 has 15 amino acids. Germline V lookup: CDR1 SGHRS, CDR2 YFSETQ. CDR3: CASSLLQGRTGELFF. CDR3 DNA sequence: TGCGCCAGCAGCTTGTTGCAGGGGAGGACCGGGGAGCTGTTTTTT.

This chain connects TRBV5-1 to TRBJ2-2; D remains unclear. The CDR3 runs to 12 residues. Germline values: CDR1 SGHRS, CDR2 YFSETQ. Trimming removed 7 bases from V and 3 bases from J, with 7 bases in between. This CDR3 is CASRPDTGELFF. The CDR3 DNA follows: TGCGCCAGCCGCCCCGACACCGGGGAGCTGTTTTTT. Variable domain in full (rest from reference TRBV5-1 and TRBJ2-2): KAGVTQTPRYLIKTRGQQVTLSCSPISGHRSVSWYQQTPGQGLQFLFEYFSETQRNKGNFPGRFSGRQFSNSRSEMNVSTLELGDSALYLCASRPDTGELFFGEGSRLTVL.